Shown below are 10 T cell receptor beta chains from a single sample sequenced in a study of CD8 T cells in ankylosing spondylitis. TCRdb re-derived calls from the 5' RACE reads in MiXCR, one entry per CDR3 protein. The data show 500,000 or so distinct CDR3 sequences, roughly 5% seen once. The study, taken as a whole, reports: Characteristic, it appeared, of ankylosing spondylitis blood was a TCR beta motif of roughly eight highly homologous variants.

Their antigens are not known. The specimen sequenced was blood, either unsorted or a sorted T cell fraction (not recorded which). The receptors were sampled from a male donor with ankylosing spondylitis.

The table lists this clonotype with many counts. V and J are TRBV27 and TRBJ1-1; a weak D match, TRBD1 (6 bases). Trimming took 8 bases from V and 0 from J, leaving 19 bases between them. Germline V CDR1 and CDR2: MNHEY, SMNVEV (reference sequence). The CDR3 runs 16 residues. The CDR3 sequence: CASSRIPGTMNTEAFF. The DNA of the CDR3 is TGTGCCAGCTCCCGCATTCCCGGGACAATGAACACTGAAGCTTTCTTT.

This clonotype was detected ten times or more. The chain combines TRBV7-2 with TRBJ1-5; 8 bases fit TRBD1. After removal of 4 bases from V and 12 bases from J, the junction contained 8 bases not matched to a gene. CDR1 and CDR2 from the germline V gene are SGHTA and FQGNSA. The length of the CDR3 is 13 residues. The CDR3 region has the DNA TGTGCCAGCAGCTCACAGGGGGGAGGTGACCAGCATTTT. Translating gives CASSSQGGGDQHF.

In its sample, this clonotype was seen a few times. The chain has TRBV6-2 or TRBV6-3 and TRBJ2-2; no reliable D call. Looked up from germline, CDR1 is MNHEY and CDR2 is SVGEGT. The germline V and J ends were trimmed by 0 bases and 6 bases, with 5 bases remaining between them. The CDR3 loop spans 13 amino acids. CDR3 nucleotide sequence: TGTGCCAGCAGTTACTCTCATCCCGGGGAGCTGTTTTTT. This sequence encodes CASSYSHPGELFF.

This clonotype was seen repeatedly, ten times or more. The chain links TRBV10-3 to TRBJ1-6, with 10 bases identical to TRBD1. With 10 bases clipped from V and 1 base from J, the junction kept 7 bases outside the gene matches. Germline loops: CDR1 ENHRY, CDR2 SYGVKD. This CDR3 is 16 amino acids long. The CDR3 region has the DNA TGTGCCAGTAAACCGGGACAGGGGTCCTATAATTCACCCCTCCACTTT. Amino acids: CASKPGQGSYNSPLHF.

Many counts were recorded for this clonotype. The V gene is TRBV9, the J gene TRBJ1-2, with D maybe TRBD1 (5 bases). Germline-derived CDR1 and CDR2 are SGDLS and YYNGEE. This CDR3 comprises 14 residues. V was clipped by 0 bases and J by 2 bases, with 8 bases between them. This CDR3 reads CASSVVGANYGYTF. As DNA, the CDR3 is TGTGCCAGCAGCGTAGTTGGGGCAAACTATGGCTACACCTTC. The full variable domain, in which reference TRBV9 and TRBJ1-2 provide the parts outside the CDR3, is DSGVTQTPKHLITATGQRVTLRCSPRSGDLSVYWYQQSLDQGLQFLIQYYNGEERAKGNILERFSAQQFPDLHSELNLSSLELGDSALYFCASSVVGANYGYTFGSGTRLTVV.

At least ten counts were recorded for this clonotype. The chain recombines TRBV5-1 with TRBJ1-2; the D gene is possibly TRBD1 (6 bases). The germline V gene has CDR1 SGHRS and CDR2 YFSETQ. CDR3 size: 13 residues. The germline V and J ends were trimmed by 4 bases and 8 bases, with 15 bases remaining between them. CDR3 sequence: CASSRDIATGYTF. The CDR3, as DNA: TGCGCCAGCAGCCGGGACATTGCGACGGGCTACACCTTC.

The chain joins TRBV6-5 to TRBJ2-1; D is perhaps TRBD1 or TRBD2 (5 bases each). V was pared by 3 bases and J by 2 bases, with 11 bases between. This CDR3 comprises 15 residues. Germline values: CDR1 MNHEY, CDR2 SVGAGI. The CDR3 DNA follows: TGTGCCAGCAGTTATGGGGGTATCCCCTACAATGAGCAGTTCTTC. Amino acids: CASSYGGIPYNEQFF.

At least ten counts were recorded for this clonotype. V usage is TRBV12-3 or TRBV12-4 and J usage is TRBJ2-1; D is perhaps TRBD1 (6 bases). The CDR3 is 17 amino acids. The V end lost 6 bases, the J end lost 2 bases, and 20 bases lay between the germline ends. Here the CDR3 reads CASRSTSWGRPYNEQFF. As DNA, the CDR3 is TGTGCCAGCAGGTCTACTTCTTGGGGGCGCCCCTACAATGAGCAGTTCTTC.

This clonotype was detected many times. The CDR3 spells CSARERGTGDSPLHF. DNA for the CDR3: TGCAGTGCTAGAGAACGGGGGACAGGGGACTCACCCCTCCACTTT. The V and J genes are TRBV20-1 and TRBJ1-6; the match to TRBD1 covers 10 bases. The trim removed 0 bases at V and 10 bases at J, leaving 6 bases unmatched. Germline V CDR1 and CDR2: DFQATT, SNEGSKA (reference sequence). The CDR3 runs to 15 residues.

V is TRBV12-3 or TRBV12-4 and J is TRBJ1-5; possible D gene TRBD1, 5 bases. The CDR3 has 14 residues. Between the trimmed V and J ends, which lost 7 bases and 1 base, there was a span of 11 bases. CDR3 sequence reads: CASTIGDSNQPQHF. DNA of the CDR3: TGTGCCAGCACTATCGGGGACAGCAATCAGCCCCAGCATTTT.